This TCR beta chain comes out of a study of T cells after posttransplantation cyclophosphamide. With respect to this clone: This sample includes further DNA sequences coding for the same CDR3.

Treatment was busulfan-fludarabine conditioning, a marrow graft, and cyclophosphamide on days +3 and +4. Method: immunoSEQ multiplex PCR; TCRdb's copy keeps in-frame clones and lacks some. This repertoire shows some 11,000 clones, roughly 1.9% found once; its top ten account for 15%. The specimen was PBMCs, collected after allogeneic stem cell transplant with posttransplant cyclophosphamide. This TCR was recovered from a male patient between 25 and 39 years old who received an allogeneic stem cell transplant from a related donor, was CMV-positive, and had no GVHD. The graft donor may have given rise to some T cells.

CDR3 in amino acids: CASSRETSAQETQYF. As DNA, the CDR3 is TGCGCCAGCAGTCGCGAGACTAGCGCGCAAGAGACCCAGTACTTC. The rearrangement links TRBV5-1 to TRBJ2-5; 8 bases fit TRBD2. The germline V gene has CDR1 SGHRS and CDR2 YFSETQ. CDR3 size: 15 residues. V lost 5 bases, J lost 2 bases, and 8 bases stayed unmatched.